These 30 T cell receptor beta chains were all obtained from the same sample, sequenced in a study of blood T cell repertoires in COVID-19. Libraries were prepared by immunoSEQ multiplex PCR; TCRdb keeps only in-frame clonotypes and omits some of them. The table has approximately 260,000 clones, around 86% seen once. Sequenced: PBMCs or T cells enriched from blood (not recorded which). The receptors were gathered from a woman aged 40 to 50 with acute COVID-19.

This clone has just a few counts. The V gene is TRBV11-2, the J gene TRBJ2-7, with TRBD2 matching over 10 bases. The V gene's germline CDR1 is SGHAT and CDR2 FQNNGV. With 5 bases clipped from V and 0 bases from J, the junction kept 13 bases outside the gene matches. The CDR3 sequence is 18 residues long. This chain's CDR3 is CASSPTGRPSGSSYEQYF. CDR3 in DNA: TGTGCCAGCAGCCCTACCGGACGTCCTAGCGGGAGCTCCTACGAGCAGTACTTC.

The chain employs TRBV5-4 and TRBJ2-7, with 11 bases aligning to TRBD2. CDR1 is SGHNT, CDR2 YYREEE, per germline (reference sequence). The CDR3 spans 16 residues. V was pared by 4 bases and J by 5 bases, with 11 bases of the junction left unmatched. The CDR3 coding sequence is TGTGCCAGCAGCCCCGACGCAGGGACTAGCGGCCACGAGCAGTACTTC. Translated: CASSPDAGTSGHEQYF.

This sequence joins TRBV2 and TRBJ2-3, with TRBD1 as a possible D gene (7 bases). The V gene's germline CDR1 is SNHLY and CDR2 FYNNEI. The germline V and J ends were trimmed by 6 bases and 2 bases, with 12 bases remaining between them. The length of the CDR3 is 14 residues. CDR3 sequence: CASRPRGATDTQYF. The CDR3 nucleotides read TGTGCCAGCAGGCCCAGGGGGGCCACAGATACGCAGTATTTT.

This chain uses TRBV19 with TRBJ2-1; the match to TRBD2 covers 13 bases. Germline lookup yields CDR1 LNHDA and CDR2 SQIVND (reference sequence). Losses at the gene ends were 10 bases for V and 8 bases for J; bases not matched to a gene: 11. This CDR3 is built from 15 residues. This chain's CDR3 is CATRGGTSGIYEQFF. DNA for the CDR3: TGTGCCACCCGGGGGGGGACTAGCGGGATTTATGAGCAGTTCTTC. The full variable domain, in which reference TRBV19 and TRBJ2-1 provide the parts outside the CDR3, is DGGITQSPKYLFRKEGQNVTLSCEQNLNHDAMYWYRQDPGQGLRLIYYSQIVNDFQKGDIAEGYSVSREKKESFPLTVTSAQKNPTAFYLCATRGGTSGIYEQFFGPGTRLTVL.

This clone was recorded once. CDR3 amino acids: CASSSTGGLQETQYF. CDR3 DNA: TGTGCCAGCAGCTCGACAGGGGGGTTACAAGAGACCCAGTACTTC. V is TRBV7-9 and J is TRBJ2-5, with 9 bases matching TRBD1. There are 15 residues in the CDR3. V shed 4 bases, J shed 2 bases, and the junction held 5 bases outside the gene matches. CDR1 SEHNR and CDR2 FQNEAQ come from the germline V gene (reference sequence).

The chain has TRBV7-9 and TRBJ2-1; 7 nucleotides line up with TRBD2. V gave up 5 bases and J gave up 5 bases; unmatched junction bases: 15. The length of the CDR3 is 17 residues. Germline V gene sequence: CDR1 SEHNR, CDR2 FQNEAQ (reference sequence). CDR3: CASSPRRLAEEDNEQFF. CDR3 nucleotide sequence: TGTGCCAGCAGCCCTCGCCGGCTAGCGGAAGAAGACAATGAGCAGTTCTTC. The full variable domain, in which reference TRBV7-9 and TRBJ2-1 provide the parts outside the CDR3, is DTGVSQNPRHKITKRGQNVTFRCDPISEHNRLYWYRQTLGQGPEFLTYFQNEAQLEKSRLLSDRFSAERPKGSFSTLEIQRTEQGDSAMYLCASSPRRLAEEDNEQFFGPGTRLTVL.

The chain joins TRBV19 to TRBJ1-6; D may be TRBD1 (6 bases). V dropped 3 bases and J dropped 13 bases, with 13 bases sitting between them. Germline V gene data show CDR1 as LNHDA and CDR2 as SQIVND (reference sequence). The CDR3 consists of 13 residues. The CDR3 DNA sequence: TGTGCCAGTAGTATGGATGGCAGGGGTCCCCTCCACTTT. It codes for CASSMDGRGPLHF.

This clone was seen just once. The chain joins TRBV18 to TRBJ1-5, with a tentative D call TRBD1 (6 bases). Looked up from germline, CDR1 is KGHSH and CDR2 is LQKENI. V lost 3 bases and J lost 7, with 19 bases in between. The CDR3 is 16 amino acids. CDR3 amino acids: CASSPLPGGGGQPQHF. The CDR3 DNA reads TGTGCCAGCTCACCCCTACCGGGGGGGGGCGGGCAGCCCCAGCATTTT. Combining the CDR3 with reference TRBV18 and TRBJ1-5 gives the whole variable domain NAGVMQNPRHLVRRRGQEARLRCSPMKGHSHVYWYRQLPEEGLKFMVYLQKENIIDESGMPKERFSAEFPKEGPSILRIQQVVRGDSAAYFCASSPLPGGGGQPQHFGDGTRLSIL.

This chain uses TRBV7-9 with TRBJ1-2; 8 bases agree with TRBD1. The CDR3 runs to 14 residues. Germline values: CDR1 SEHNR, CDR2 FQNEAQ (reference sequence). V gave up 8 bases and J gave up 0 bases; unmatched junction bases: 5. In nucleotides, the CDR3 is TGTGCCAGCGGAGAACAGGGGGCTAACTATGGCTACACCTTC. It is translated as CASGEQGANYGYTF. Drawing the rest from reference TRBV7-9 and TRBJ1-2, the complete variable domain is DTGVSQNPRHKITKRGQNVTFRCDPISEHNRLYWYRQTLGQGPEFLTYFQNEAQLEKSRLLSDRFSAERPKGSFSTLEIQRTEQGDSAMYLCASGEQGANYGYTFGSGTRLTVV.

Of note for this clone: At one end, the junction sequence differs from germline, possibly due to a read error. This rearrangement joins TRBV7-7 to TRBJ2-7, with D possibly being TRBD1 (5 bases). CDR1 is SSHAT and CDR2 is FNYEAQ in the germline V gene (reference sequence). The CDR3 consists of 15 residues. This CDR3 is CASSLGQGPSYEQYF. The DNA for the CDR3 is TGTGCTAGCAGCTTGGGCCAGGGTCCATCCTACGAGCAGTACTTC.

V gene TRBV29-1 combines with J gene TRBJ1-2; TRBD1 agrees at 8 bases. J gave up 0 bases and V 6 bases, and 6 bases lay outside the gene matches. Per germline, CDR1 SQVTM and CDR2 ANQGSEA. CDR3 size: 14 residues. The CDR3 reads CSVGTGDTNYGYTF. CDR3 in DNA: TGCAGCGTGGGGACAGGCGACACTAACTATGGCTACACCTTC.

The genes are TRBV15 and TRBJ1-5; weak D call: TRBD1 (6 bases). The V gene lost 5 bases and the J gene lost 1 base, with 15 bases spanning the gap. Germline V CDR1 and CDR2: LNHNV, YYDKDF (reference sequence). The CDR3 spans 16 residues. CDR3 DNA: TGTGCCACCAGCGGGGGCCTCCCAAAGAGCAATCAGCCCCAGCATTTT. It encodes CATSGGLPKSNQPQHF.

This clone was recorded once. The chain links TRBV14 to TRBJ1-1, with TRBD1 matching 10 bases. This CDR3 is 15 amino acids long. Germline assignment: CDR1 SGHDN and CDR2 FVKESK. The V and J ends lost 3 bases and 6 bases, in that order; junction bases with no gene match: 7. The CDR3: CASSQLTGGVPEAFF. The CDR3 DNA sequence: TGTGCCAGCAGCCAGCTGACAGGGGGCGTCCCTGAAGCTTTCTTT.

V usage is TRBV5-1 and J usage is TRBJ2-3; 9 bases line up with TRBD2. This CDR3 comprises 15 residues. Losses at the gene ends were 3 bases for V and 1 base for J; bases not matched to a gene: 3. Per the germline V gene, CDR1 is SGHRS and CDR2 is YFSETQ. CDR3 protein: CASSWASGGTDTQYF. In DNA form, the CDR3 reads TGCGCCAGCAGCTGGGCTAGCGGGGGCACAGATACGCAGTATTTT.

The V and J genes are TRBV11-2 and TRBJ2-7, with 7 nucleotides matching TRBD1. The CDR3 covers 14 residues. Trimming cost V 5 bases and J 3 bases; bases outside gene matches: 7. Germline V gene sequence: CDR1 SGHAT, CDR2 FQNNGV. The chain's CDR3 is CASSLVGTDYEQYF. CDR3 nucleotide sequence: TGTGCCAGCAGCCTCGTGGGGACAGACTACGAGCAGTACTTC.

The chain recombines TRBV15 with TRBJ2-7; the D gene is possibly TRBD1 (6 bases). CDR1 is LNHNV and CDR2 is YYDKDF in the germline V gene (reference sequence). CDR3 length: 14 amino acids. Trimming cost V 3 bases and J 3 bases, with 12 bases left between them. Here the CDR3 reads CATSRMGHLYEQYF. CDR3 coding DNA: TGTGCCACCAGCAGGATGGGACACCTCTACGAGCAGTACTTC.

The chain recombines TRBV11-2 with TRBJ2-1, with 11 nucleotides matching TRBD2. Germline V gene lookup returns CDR1 SGHAT and CDR2 FQNNGV. Trimming took 5 bases from V and 3 from J; bases not matched to a gene: 12. The CDR3 runs to 18 residues. CDR3 DNA sequence: TGTGCCAGCAGCCCCTACCCTCAGACTAGCGGGATCTACAATGAGCAGTTCTTC. It codes for CASSPYPQTSGIYNEQFF.

The gene calls are TRBV5-8 and TRBJ1-2; D remains unclear. Germline CDR1 SGHTS, CDR2 YDEGEE. V shed 1 base and J shed 1 base, with 11 bases lying between them. The CDR3 is 15 amino acids. CDR3 coding DNA: TGTGCCAGCAGCTTGTATACTTTGATTAACTATGGCTACACCTTC. Its protein product is CASSLYTLINYGYTF.

The rearrangement joins TRBV7-8 to TRBJ2-1; 7 bases align to TRBD2. V shed 8 bases and J 6 bases; nucleotides not matched to a gene: 7. This CDR3 contains 13 residues. Per germline, CDR1 SGHVS and CDR2 FQNEAQ. The CDR3 region has the DNA TGTGCCAGCGGGAGGGCCGGCCCCAATGAGCAGTTCTTC. Its translation: CASGRAGPNEQFF.

The rearrangement links TRBV19 to TRBJ1-5; tentatively, D is TRBD1 (6 bases). Germline loops: CDR1 LNHDA, CDR2 SQIVND (reference sequence). Trimming took off 0 bases at V and 5 bases at J, with 14 bases between the two ends. The CDR3 is made up of 16 amino acids. This chain's CDR3 is CASSIDLTGWHQPQHF. The CDR3 DNA is TGTGCCAGTAGTATAGATCTAACAGGGTGGCATCAGCCCCAGCATTTT.

The CDR3 loop reads CASTRPSSGANVLTF. DNA for the CDR3: TGTGCCAGCACCAGACCTAGCTCTGGGGCCAACGTCCTGACTTTC. This chain joins TRBV7-9 and TRBJ2-6; D gene uncertain. The CDR3 is made up of 15 amino acids. Per the germline V gene, CDR1 is SEHNR and CDR2 is FQNEAQ (reference sequence). Trimming stripped 7 bases from V and 0 bases from J, with 10 bases between.

In the case of this clone: This sequence may be a read error, since a much larger clone differs from it by one base. The genes are TRBV2 and TRBJ1-2; 7 bases align to TRBD1. In germline, CDR1 is SNHLY, CDR2 FYNNEI. CDR3 length: 11 amino acids. V shed 6 bases, J shed 7 bases, and the junction held 2 bases outside the gene matches. The DNA of the CDR3 is TGTGCCAGCAGGTACAGGGGTGGCTACACCTTC. Protein product: CASRYRGGYTF.

J is TRBJ2-2 and V is TRBV19; D gene unclear. Deletions cut 3 bases from V and 1 base from J, with 15 bases between. Germline lookup yields CDR1 LNHDA and CDR2 SQIVND (reference sequence). The CDR3 totals 17 residues. The CDR3 sequence: CASSIIVSPGNTGELFF. The CDR3 bases are TGTGCCAGTAGTATTATAGTCTCACCGGGGAACACCGGGGAGCTGTTTTTT. The full variable domain, its missing parts supplied by reference TRBV19 and TRBJ2-2, is DGGITQSPKYLFRKEGQNVTLSCEQNLNHDAMYWYRQDPGQGLRLIYYSQIVNDFQKGDIAEGYSVSREKKESFPLTVTSAQKNPTAFYLCASSIIVSPGNTGELFFGEGSRLTVL.

This clone was seen a handful of times. The chain combines TRBV7-9 with TRBJ2-7; tentative D call: TRBD1 (6 bases). Germline CDR1 and CDR2: SEHNR and FQNEAQ (reference sequence). The length of the CDR3 is 15 residues. V lost 4 bases and J lost 5, with 18 bases in between. CDR3 bases: TGTGCCAGCAGCTCCGGATTGGGGGCCAGGGACGAGCAGTACTTC. Translating gives CASSSGLGARDEQYF.

This clone was seen only once. The rearrangement uses TRBV7-9 and TRBJ1-5; D not resolved. CDR1 and CDR2 (germline): SEHNR, FQNEAQ (reference sequence). The CDR3 extends over 14 amino acids. Trimming left V 4 bases short and J 1 base short, with 8 bases between. The CDR3 loop is CASSSILSNQPQHF. The DNA of the CDR3 is TGTGCCAGCAGCTCCATTTTGAGCAATCAGCCCCAGCATTTT.

This sequence joins TRBV18 and TRBJ2-1; 9 bases match TRBD1. The CDR3 length is 17 residues. Unmatched junction bases numbered 14, after V lost 4 bases and J lost 7 bases. CDR1 and CDR2 (germline): KGHSH, LQKENI. The CDR3 DNA reads as TGTGCCAGCTCACTAGATCAACAGGGGGCAAGGGGAAATGAGCAGTTCTTC. This codes for CASSLDQQGARGNEQFF.

This chain links TRBV5-4 with TRBJ2-5; 7 bases agree with TRBD1. Germline lookup yields CDR1 SGHNT and CDR2 YYREEE (reference sequence). V was pared by 4 bases and J by 1 base, with 7 bases of the junction left unmatched. The CDR3 contains 15 residues. This CDR3 reads CASSNHRGFQETQYF. DNA for the CDR3: TGTGCCAGCAGCAATCACAGGGGTTTCCAAGAGACCCAGTACTTC.

The CDR3 sequence: CASSAPSGIRTDTQYF. Here the CDR3 DNA reads TGCGCCAGCAGCGCACCCAGCGGGATTCGCACAGATACGCAGTATTTT. The chain employs TRBV5-1 and TRBJ2-3, with 7 bases aligning to TRBD2. Losses at the gene ends were 4 bases for V and 1 base for J; bases not matched to a gene: 9. Per the germline V gene, CDR1 is SGHRS and CDR2 is YFSETQ. This CDR3 is built from 16 residues.

The genes are TRBV10-3 and TRBJ1-3; D possibly corresponds to TRBD1 (5 bases). The V gene lost 6 bases and the J gene lost 1 base, with 16 bases spanning the gap. The CDR3 totals 16 residues. CDR1 is ENHRY and CDR2 is SYGVKD in the germline V gene. CDR3 sequence (DNA): TGTGCCATCAGGGGGCCCTCAGTCGGATCTGGAAACACCATATATTTT. Encoded protein: CAIRGPSVGSGNTIYF.

The chain links TRBV7-3 to TRBJ1-3; D remains unclear. V was trimmed by 2 bases and J by 0 bases, leaving 11 bases between them. Germline V CDR1 and CDR2: SGHTA, FQGTGA. The CDR3 is made up of 16 amino acids. CDR3 sequence (DNA): TGTGCCAGCAGCTTAGCAGGCCCCAGCTCTGGAAACACCATATATTTT. Its translation is CASSLAGPSSGNTIYF.